This is a list of T cell receptor beta chains from one sample in a study of vaccination and CD4 T cells after COVID-19. TCRdb reprocessed the PCR reads via MiXCR and lists one record per CDR3 protein. The table records some 23,000 distinct CDR3 sequences, roughly 31% of them present only once. These receptors have no identified antigens. This specimen consisted of CD4+ T cells from blood, cultured in vitro, obtained about 7 months after SARS-CoV-2 vaccination. The receptors were sampled from a human donor who had recovered from COVID-19. Both conserved end residues are part of each CDR3. A D gene is named only where the DNA matches it firmly. Size values are once, few and many counts, or a class for expanded clones, and some rows have none.

j_gene: TRBJ2-7; d_gene: TRBD2; abundance: NA; v_gene: TRBV11-2; CDR3nt: TGTGCCAGCAGCTTGCAACTAGCGGGGTCCTACGAGCAGTACTTC; CDR3aa: CASSLQLAGSYEQYF
j_gene: TRBJ1-1; d_gene: NA; abundance: NA; v_gene: TRBV28; CDR3nt: TGTGCCAGCACCGCGACAGTGAACACTGAAGCTTTCTTT; CDR3aa: CASTATVNTEAFF
j_gene: TRBJ2-3; d_gene: NA; abundance: NA; v_gene: TRBV20-1; CDR3nt: TGCAGTGCTAGTCCGGACAGTAGGGCAGATACGCAGTATTTT; CDR3aa: CSASPDSRADTQYF
j_gene: TRBJ2-7; d_gene: NA; abundance: once; v_gene: TRBV30; CDR3nt: TGTGCCTGGAGTGGACACCTTTCCTCCTACGAGCAGTACTTC; CDR3aa: CAWSGHLSSYEQYF
j_gene: TRBJ2-5; d_gene: TRBD2; abundance: NA; v_gene: TRBV6-2/TRBV6-3; CDR3nt: TGTGCCAGCAGTTACTCGCCGGGAGGGGAAGAGACCCAGTACTTC; CDR3aa: CASSYSPGGEETQYF
j_gene: TRBJ1-1; d_gene: NA; abundance: NA; v_gene: TRBV2; CDR3nt: TGTGCCAGCAGTGATAGGGGAGCGGATGTAGGGCGAGCTTTCTTT; CDR3aa: CASSDRGADVGRAFF
j_gene: TRBJ2-1; d_gene: NA; abundance: NA; v_gene: TRBV7-9; CDR3nt: TGTGCCAGCAGCCCACTAGGGAGAGACTCCTACAATGAGCAGTTCTTC; CDR3aa: CASSPLGRDSYNEQFF
j_gene: TRBJ2-7; d_gene: TRBD2; abundance: NA; v_gene: TRBV5-6; CDR3nt: TGTGCCAGCAGCCCTGGGACTAGCGGGAGGTGGCACGAGCAGTACTTC; CDR3aa: CASSPGTSGRWHEQYF
j_gene: TRBJ2-4; d_gene: TRBD2; abundance: few; v_gene: TRBV20-1; CDR3nt: TGCAGTGCTAGAGATAGGGTAGCGGGGCAAAACATTCAGTACTTC; CDR3aa: CSARDRVAGQNIQYF
j_gene: TRBJ1-2; d_gene: NA; abundance: many; v_gene: TRBV28; CDR3nt: TGTGCCAGCAGTTACAATGTCTATGGCTACACCTTC; CDR3aa: CASSYNVYGYTF
j_gene: TRBJ1-5; d_gene: TRBD1; abundance: NA; v_gene: TRBV6-2/TRBV6-3; CDR3nt: TGTGCCAGCACCACGGACAGGGTCGACAATCAGCCCCAGCATTTT; CDR3aa: CASTTDRVDNQPQHF
j_gene: TRBJ2-3; d_gene: NA; abundance: NA; v_gene: TRBV6-1; CDR3nt: TGTGCCAGCCAGAGGAGTACGCCCACAGATACGCAGTATTTT; CDR3aa: CASQRSTPTDTQYF
j_gene: TRBJ1-2; d_gene: NA; abundance: NA; v_gene: TRBV19; CDR3nt: TGTGCCAGTAGTATAGGTGGAGTAGACGGCTACACCTTC; CDR3aa: CASSIGGVDGYTF
j_gene: TRBJ2-3; d_gene: NA; abundance: few; v_gene: TRBV6-1; CDR3nt: TGTGCCAGCAGCGCCGGGGTCGCAGATACGCAGTATTTT; CDR3aa: CASSAGVADTQYF
j_gene: TRBJ2-1; d_gene: TRBD1; abundance: NA; v_gene: TRBV20-1; CDR3nt: TGCAGTGCTAGAGAACCGACAGGGGGTAACAATGAGCAGTTCTTC; CDR3aa: CSAREPTGGNNEQFF
j_gene: TRBJ2-3; d_gene: NA; abundance: few; v_gene: TRBV20-1; CDR3nt: TGCAGTGCTCAGACTTCAAACTCACCCACAGATACGCAGTATTTT; CDR3aa: CSAQTSNSPTDTQYF
j_gene: TRBJ1-1; d_gene: NA; abundance: few; v_gene: TRBV6-5; CDR3nt: TGTGCCAGCAGTTACCGGAAGACAGTCCTCGGTGGGGCTTTCTTT; CDR3aa: CASSYRKTVLGGAFF
j_gene: TRBJ2-6; d_gene: NA; abundance: NA; v_gene: TRBV10-3; CDR3nt: TGTGCCATCAGTGAGTCTCTGGCAGGGAGGTCGGGAGGGGCCAACGTCCTGACTTTC; CDR3aa: CAISESLAGRSGGANVLTF
j_gene: TRBJ2-1; d_gene: TRBD2; abundance: NA; v_gene: TRBV24-1; CDR3nt: TGTGCCACCAGTGATTGGACTAGCGGGAGGGCCCAAAGATCATCTAATGAGCAGTTCTTC; CDR3aa: CATSDWTSGRAQRSSNEQFF
j_gene: TRBJ2-4; d_gene: TRBD2; abundance: NA; v_gene: TRBV20-1; CDR3nt: TGCAGTGCTAGTCGGGAGCGGGAGACCAAAAACATTCAGTACTTC; CDR3aa: CSASRERETKNIQYF
j_gene: TRBJ2-3; d_gene: TRBD1; abundance: NA; v_gene: TRBV7-9; CDR3nt: TGTGCCAGCACCATCCAGGGGGCAGGGGCAGATACGCAGTATTTT; CDR3aa: CASTIQGAGADTQYF
j_gene: TRBJ2-1; d_gene: TRBD2; abundance: once; v_gene: TRBV6-1; CDR3nt: TGTGCCAGCAGACTAGCGGGAGGTTCCTACAATGAGCAGTTCTTC; CDR3aa: CASRLAGGSYNEQFF
j_gene: TRBJ1-5; d_gene: NA; abundance: NA; v_gene: TRBV28; CDR3nt: TGTGCCAGCAGGGGGGGGATCCGGCAGCCCCAGCATTTT; CDR3aa: CASRGGIRQPQHF
j_gene: TRBJ2-6; d_gene: TRBD2; abundance: NA; v_gene: TRBV7-2; CDR3nt: TGTGCCAGCAGCTTCGCAGGGAGGGTCTCTGGGGCCAACGTCCTGACTTTC; CDR3aa: CASSFAGRVSGANVLTF
j_gene: TRBJ2-7; d_gene: NA; abundance: NA; v_gene: TRBV11-1; CDR3nt: TGTGCCAGCAGTACCAGGCCCGGGACTGCTACCTACGAGCAGTACTTC; CDR3aa: CASSTRPGTATYEQYF
j_gene: TRBJ2-7; d_gene: NA; abundance: NA; v_gene: TRBV24-1; CDR3nt: TGTGCCACCAGTGACCCGAATACCTACGAGCAGTACTTC; CDR3aa: CATSDPNTYEQYF
j_gene: TRBJ1-1; d_gene: NA; abundance: few; v_gene: TRBV28; CDR3nt: TGTGCCAGCAGTCCACCCCCCTGGAACACTGAAGCTTTCTTT; CDR3aa: CASSPPPWNTEAFF
j_gene: TRBJ2-7; d_gene: TRBD1; abundance: NA; v_gene: TRBV28; CDR3nt: TGTGCCAGCAGTTCCCCCGGGACAGGGGATTACGAGCAGTACTTC; CDR3aa: CASSSPGTGDYEQYF
j_gene: TRBJ2-3; d_gene: TRBD2; abundance: few; v_gene: TRBV7-2; CDR3nt: TGTGCCAGCAGCTTATTAGCGGGAGTGGCGGATACGCAGTATTTT; CDR3aa: CASSLLAGVADTQYF
j_gene: TRBJ1-6; d_gene: NA; abundance: NA; v_gene: TRBV7-6; CDR3nt: TGTGCCAGCAGCTTAGCTCAGGGGCAGGCCCTAGGGAATTCACCCCTCCACTTT; CDR3aa: CASSLAQGQALGNSPLHF
j_gene: TRBJ2-5; d_gene: NA; abundance: NA; v_gene: TRBV7-2; CDR3nt: TGTGCCAGCAGCTCCCCGCAGAGGGAGACCCAGTACTTC; CDR3aa: CASSSPQRETQYF
j_gene: TRBJ2-1; d_gene: TRBD1; abundance: NA; v_gene: TRBV6-1; CDR3nt: TGTGCCAGCAGTCAGGGACAGGGCCGATTCTACAATGAGCAGTTCTTC; CDR3aa: CASSQGQGRFYNEQFF
j_gene: TRBJ1-1; d_gene: NA; abundance: NA; v_gene: TRBV25-1; CDR3nt: TGTGCCAGCAGTGGGACAGCAACGAACACTGAAGCTTTCTTT; CDR3aa: CASSGTATNTEAFF
j_gene: TRBJ1-6; d_gene: TRBD1; abundance: NA; v_gene: TRBV5-4; CDR3nt: TGTGCCAGCAGCCCCACGCGGACAGGGGTTTCTTCACCCCTCCACTTT; CDR3aa: CASSPTRTGVSSPLHF
j_gene: TRBJ2-7; d_gene: TRBD2; abundance: NA; v_gene: TRBV11-2; CDR3nt: TGTGCCAGCAGTACATTCACGGTAGCGGGAGGGTGGGAGCAGTACTTC; CDR3aa: CASSTFTVAGGWEQYF
j_gene: TRBJ1-5; d_gene: TRBD1; abundance: few; v_gene: TRBV28; CDR3nt: TGTGCCACTACGACAGGGGGCTGGGATAGCAATCAGCCCCAGCATTTT; CDR3aa: CATTTGGWDSNQPQHF
j_gene: TRBJ2-3; d_gene: NA; abundance: few; v_gene: TRBV7-6; CDR3nt: TGTGCCAGCAGCTTCCTCGTCGGCGGATTAACAGATACGCAGTATTTT; CDR3aa: CASSFLVGGLTDTQYF
j_gene: TRBJ2-3; d_gene: TRBD2; abundance: NA; v_gene: TRBV15; CDR3nt: TGTGCCACCAGCAGACTAGGGAAAGCGGGAGGGGGCACAGATACGCAGTATTTT; CDR3aa: CATSRLGKAGGGTDTQYF
j_gene: TRBJ2-7; d_gene: TRBD1; abundance: NA; v_gene: TRBV4-1; CDR3nt: TGCGCCAGCAGCCACTATCGGGACAGGGGCTGGGGCGAGCAGTACTTC; CDR3aa: CASSHYRDRGWGEQYF
j_gene: TRBJ1-6; d_gene: NA; abundance: few; v_gene: TRBV6-5; CDR3nt: TGTGCCAGCAGTTACTATGGGGGAGAAGGAAATTCACCCCTCCACTTT; CDR3aa: CASSYYGGEGNSPLHF
j_gene: TRBJ2-3; d_gene: NA; abundance: NA; v_gene: TRBV7-2; CDR3nt: TGTGCCAGCAGCTTAGGGGAGTCAGATACGCAGTATTTT; CDR3aa: CASSLGESDTQYF
j_gene: TRBJ2-5; d_gene: TRBD2; abundance: few; v_gene: TRBV5-4; CDR3nt: TGTGCCAGCAGCTTGGGGTCACTAGCGGGAGCGGTTGAGACCCAGTACTTC; CDR3aa: CASSLGSLAGAVETQYF
j_gene: TRBJ2-7; d_gene: NA; abundance: few; v_gene: TRBV7-3; CDR3nt: TGTGCCAGCAGCTTAAACCGGGACTTACTCGATTACGAGCAGTACTTC; CDR3aa: CASSLNRDLLDYEQYF
j_gene: TRBJ1-1; d_gene: NA; abundance: few; v_gene: TRBV20-1; CDR3nt: TGCAGTGCTGTAGTTTTTGGCACTGAAGCTTTCTTT; CDR3aa: CSAVVFGTEAFF
j_gene: TRBJ2-3; d_gene: NA; abundance: NA; v_gene: TRBV6-1; CDR3nt: TGTGCCAGCAGTGAAGGGGACCTCCGGGCCGCAGATACGCAGTATTTT; CDR3aa: CASSEGDLRAADTQYF
j_gene: TRBJ2-7; d_gene: TRBD1; abundance: few; v_gene: TRBV7-9; CDR3nt: TGTGCCAGCAGCCTCCGCCGACAGGGAAGATACGAGCAGTACTTC; CDR3aa: CASSLRRQGRYEQYF
j_gene: TRBJ2-3; d_gene: NA; abundance: few; v_gene: TRBV7-6; CDR3nt: TGTGCCAGCAGCTCGACTAGTCGGATGGATACGCAGTATTTT; CDR3aa: CASSSTSRMDTQYF